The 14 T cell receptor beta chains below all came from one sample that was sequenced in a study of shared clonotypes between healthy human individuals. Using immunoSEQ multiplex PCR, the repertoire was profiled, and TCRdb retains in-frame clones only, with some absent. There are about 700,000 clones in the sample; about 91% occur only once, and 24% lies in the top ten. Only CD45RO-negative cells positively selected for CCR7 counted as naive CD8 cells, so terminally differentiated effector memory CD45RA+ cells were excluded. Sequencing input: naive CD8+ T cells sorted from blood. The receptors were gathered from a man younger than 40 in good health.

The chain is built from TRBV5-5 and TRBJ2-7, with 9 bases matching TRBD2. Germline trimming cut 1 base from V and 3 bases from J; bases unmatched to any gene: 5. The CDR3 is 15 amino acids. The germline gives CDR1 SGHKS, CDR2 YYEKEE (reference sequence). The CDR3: CASSLRPSGNYEQYF. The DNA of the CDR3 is TGTGCCAGCAGCTTGCGTCCTAGCGGGAACTACGAGCAGTACTTC.

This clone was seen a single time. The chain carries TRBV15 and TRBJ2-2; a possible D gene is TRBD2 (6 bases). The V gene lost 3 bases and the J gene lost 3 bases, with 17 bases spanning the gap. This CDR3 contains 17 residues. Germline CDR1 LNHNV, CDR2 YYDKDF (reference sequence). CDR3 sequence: CATSRDLKVADTGELFF. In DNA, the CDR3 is TGTGCCACCAGCAGGGATCTAAAGGTAGCGGACACCGGGGAGCTGTTTTTT.

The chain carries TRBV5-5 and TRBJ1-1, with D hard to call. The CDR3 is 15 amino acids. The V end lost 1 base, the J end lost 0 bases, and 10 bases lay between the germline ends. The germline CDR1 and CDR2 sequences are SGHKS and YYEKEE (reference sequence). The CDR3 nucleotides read TGTGCCAGCAGCTTGTTTCGGACGGTGAACACTGAAGCTTTCTTT. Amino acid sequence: CASSLFRTVNTEAFF.

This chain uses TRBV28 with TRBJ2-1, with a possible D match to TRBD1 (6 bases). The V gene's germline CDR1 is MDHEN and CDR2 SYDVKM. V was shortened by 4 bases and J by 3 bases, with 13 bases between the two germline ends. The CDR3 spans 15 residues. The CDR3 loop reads CASSYREAGYNEQFF. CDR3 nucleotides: TGTGCCAGCAGTTACAGGGAAGCTGGCTACAATGAGCAGTTCTTC.

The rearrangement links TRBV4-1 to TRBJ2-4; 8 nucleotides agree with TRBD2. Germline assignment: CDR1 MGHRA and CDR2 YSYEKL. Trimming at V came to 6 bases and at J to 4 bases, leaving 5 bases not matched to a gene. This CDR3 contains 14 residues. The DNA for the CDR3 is TGCGCCAGCAGGGATAGCGGGAAAAAAAACATTCAGTACTTC. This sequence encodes CASRDSGKKNIQYF.

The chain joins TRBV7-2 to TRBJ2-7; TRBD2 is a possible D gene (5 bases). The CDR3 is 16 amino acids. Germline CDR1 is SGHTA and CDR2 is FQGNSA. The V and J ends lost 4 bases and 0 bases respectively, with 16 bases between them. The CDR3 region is CASSSTSSWDSYEQYF. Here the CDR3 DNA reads TGTGCCAGCAGCTCAACGTCTAGCTGGGACTCCTACGAGCAGTACTTC.

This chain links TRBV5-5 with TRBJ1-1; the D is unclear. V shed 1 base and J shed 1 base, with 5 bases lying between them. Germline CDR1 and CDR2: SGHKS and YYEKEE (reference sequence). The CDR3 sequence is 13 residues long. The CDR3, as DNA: TGTGCCAGCAGCTTGTCGGAGAACACTGAAGCTTTCTTT. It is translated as CASSLSENTEAFF.

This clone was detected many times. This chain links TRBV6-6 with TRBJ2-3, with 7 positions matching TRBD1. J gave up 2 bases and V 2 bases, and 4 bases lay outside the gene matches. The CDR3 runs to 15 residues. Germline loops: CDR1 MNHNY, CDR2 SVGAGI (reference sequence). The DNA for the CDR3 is TGTGCCAGCAGTTACGGGGACAGTCACACAGATACGCAGTATTTT. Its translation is CASSYGDSHTDTQYF.

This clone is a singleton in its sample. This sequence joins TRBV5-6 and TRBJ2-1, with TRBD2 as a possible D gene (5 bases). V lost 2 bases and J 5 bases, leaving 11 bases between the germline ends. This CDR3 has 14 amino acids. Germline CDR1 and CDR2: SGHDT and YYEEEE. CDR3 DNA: TGTGCCAGCAGCTTCGAGCTAGCTAACAATGAGCAGTTCTTC. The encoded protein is CASSFELANNEQFF.

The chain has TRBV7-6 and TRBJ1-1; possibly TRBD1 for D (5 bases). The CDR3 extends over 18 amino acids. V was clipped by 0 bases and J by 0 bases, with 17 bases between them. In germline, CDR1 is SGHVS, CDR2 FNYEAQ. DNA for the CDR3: TGTGCCAGCAGCTTAGCGGGGGTTGAGCGAGCCTTGAACACTGAAGCTTTCTTT. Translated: CASSLAGVERALNTEAFF.

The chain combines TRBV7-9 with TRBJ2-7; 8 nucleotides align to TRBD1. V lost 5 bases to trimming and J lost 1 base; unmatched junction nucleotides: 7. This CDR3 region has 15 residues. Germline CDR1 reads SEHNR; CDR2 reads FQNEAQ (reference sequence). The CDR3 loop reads CASSVVTGASYEQYF. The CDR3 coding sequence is TGTGCCAGCAGCGTAGTGACAGGGGCATCCTACGAGCAGTACTTC.

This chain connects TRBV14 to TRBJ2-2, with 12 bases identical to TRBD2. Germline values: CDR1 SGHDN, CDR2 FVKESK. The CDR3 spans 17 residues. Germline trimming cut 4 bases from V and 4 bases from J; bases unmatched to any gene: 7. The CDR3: CASSRHRLAGATGELFF. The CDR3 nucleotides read TGTGCCAGCAGCCGCCATAGACTAGCGGGAGCCACCGGGGAGCTGTTTTTT.

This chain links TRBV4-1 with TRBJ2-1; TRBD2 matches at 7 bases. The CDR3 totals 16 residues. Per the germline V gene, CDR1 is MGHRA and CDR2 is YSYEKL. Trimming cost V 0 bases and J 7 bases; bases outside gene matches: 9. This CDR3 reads CASSQDSLAALNEQFF. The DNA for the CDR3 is TGCGCCAGCAGCCAAGATAGCCTAGCGGCGCTAAATGAGCAGTTCTTC.

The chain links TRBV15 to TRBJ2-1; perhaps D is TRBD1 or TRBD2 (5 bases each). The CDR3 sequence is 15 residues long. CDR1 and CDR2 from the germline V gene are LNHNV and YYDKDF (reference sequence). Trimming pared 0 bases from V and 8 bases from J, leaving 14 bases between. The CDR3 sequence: CATSREGVSRDEQFF. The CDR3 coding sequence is TGTGCCACCAGCAGAGAGGGGGTGAGTCGGGATGAGCAGTTCTTC.